This T cell receptor beta chain is from a study of T cell repertoires in cytomegalovirus infection (dated by TCRdb to 2018 to 2020). Study-level background: The peptide stimulations were aimed at well-studied HLA-B-restricted epitopes as well as recently identified HLA-C-restricted CMV epitopes, whose presentation resists viral immunomodulation. The HLA type of each donor mattered for the analysis, because public TCR beta signatures pointed to carriage of CMV infection along with the matching HLA type.

There are many counts of this clonotype. The antigen it binds to is not known. Per-base qualities were not stored, and no clone one base away is much larger. The sample was run on an Illumina HiSeq 1500. The public reads were reprocessed in TCRdb via fastp at Q25 and MiXCR, keeping in-frame beta chains. Rows are unified per CDR3 protein, each entry keeping the most common DNA and genes. The sample table holds about 890,000 distinct CDR3 sequences, of which under 40% were seen once. The top ten hold 13% of the sample. Taken from cysteine to phenylalanine, the CDR3 has 14 residues. Only the CDR3 region is kept as DNA, spanning 42 bases read in frame from base 1. From a lookup of the germline V gene, CDR1 and CDR2 are SGHVS and FQNEAQ. V has 4 bases trimmed and J has 7 bases trimmed; junction bases matching no gene number 7. Broad study findings and their caveats: Carriers of CMV infection plus the relevant HLA type were discriminated by the cumulative frequency of public TCR beta family members in the study cohort and in an independent roughly 380-donor cohort. The ex vivo response was dominated by HLA-C-restricted CMV-specific TCR beta clonotypes, which also provided the single most frequent clonotype in two of eight donors.

The treatment or condition label on this specimen signifies: in vitro stimulation with specific CMV peptide epitopes to enrich CMV-specific T cells. This TCR came from a human donor in good health (CMV status not recorded). Some clones in this sample may be carry-over from other donors' samples. The sequences come from cultured CD8+ T cells from PBMCs, collected from culture after CMV antigen stimulation. The rearranged chain carries TRBV7-8 and TRBJ1-5; 7 bases in the middle match TRBD1. The nucleotides are TGTGCCAGCAGCTCTGGGACAGTTTTACAGCCCCAGCATTTT. It specifies CASSSGTVLQPQHF.